This T cell receptor beta chain was recorded in a study of T cell responses to AZD1222 COVID-19 vaccine. Overall study findings and caveats: Spike-wide coverage was observed for vaccine-associated CD4 TCRs, with dominant responses at 160-218 and 743-854. Clonal diversity was possibly underestimated, and white British individuals and females predominated among donors. Among those given AZD1222, only five or six were seropositive at baseline. The reported proportion of spike-specific TCRs targeting unmutated variant regions was nearly half.

The V segment lost 5 bases and the J segment 6 bases; nucleotides outside the gene matches: 7. CDR1 is SNHLY, CDR2 FYNNEI, per germline. The CDR3 consists of 14 residues. A note on this clone: Its antigen is as yet unknown.

Measured with immunoSEQ multiplex PCR; TCRdb has only the in-frame clones, and not every one. Of roughly 120,000 clones in the sample, about 90% were seen once. The clonotype originates from an adult who received the AZD1222 COVID-19 vaccine. Sequenced material: peripheral blood, taken 28 days after the second AZD1222 dose. The V call is TRBV2, the J call TRBJ1-2; 9 bases match TRBD1. The CDR3 loop is CASSQQGAGDGYTF. As DNA, the CDR3 is TGTGCCAGCAGTCAACAGGGGGCGGGTGATGGCTACACCTTC.